Following are 21 T cell receptor beta chains from one sample sequenced in a study of blood T cell repertoires in COVID-19. Data came from immunoSEQ multiplex PCR; TCRdb stores just in-frame clones and leaves some out. Of under 300,000 clones listed, approximately 86% were seen once; the top ten hold approximately 6.8%. Material: peripheral blood. Source of these receptors: a woman aged 70-85 years with active or convalescent COVID-19.

The chain has TRBV7-2 and TRBJ1-3; D may be TRBD1 (5 bases). V was trimmed by 4 bases and J by 3 bases, leaving 13 bases between them. This CDR3 is 15 amino acids long. In germline, CDR1 is SGHTA, CDR2 FQGNSA. For the CDR3, the DNA is TGTGCCAGCAGCTCCCTGGACACAAGTGGAAACACCATATATTTT. As protein: CASSSLDTSGNTIYF. Variable domain in full (rest from reference TRBV7-2 and TRBJ1-3): GAGVSQSPSNKVTEKGKDVELRCDPISGHTALYWYRQSLGQGLEFLIYFQGNSAPDKSGLPSDRFSAERTGGSVSTLTIQRTQQEDSAVYLCASSSLDTSGNTIYFGEGSWLTVV.

This chain uses TRBV5-1 with TRBJ1-2; no clear D. The CDR3 is 16 residues long. Trimming shortened V by 4 bases and J by 0 bases, and 16 bases separated the two germline ends. The germline gives CDR1 SGHRS, CDR2 YFSETQ. The CDR3 coding sequence is TGCGCCAGCAGCCCCCCCGGGATCCAAGCTAACTATGGCTACACCTTC. This gives the protein CASSPPGIQANYGYTF.

This clone has just one count. The J gene is TRBJ1-2, the V gene TRBV9; the match to TRBD1 covers 10 bases. The V gene's germline CDR1 is SGDLS and CDR2 YYNGEE. This CDR3 contains 14 residues. V gave up 2 bases and J gave up 7 bases; unmatched junction bases: 5. The CDR3 region has the DNA TGTGCCAGCAGCGTGCGGGACAGGGGTTCTGGCTACACCTTC. It is translated as CASSVRDRGSGYTF. Combining the CDR3 with reference TRBV9 and TRBJ1-2 gives the whole variable domain DSGVTQTPKHLITATGQRVTLRCSPRSGDLSVYWYQQSLDQGLQFLIQYYNGEERAKGNILERFSAQQFPDLHSELNLSSLELGDSALYFCASSVRDRGSGYTFGSGTRLTVV.

The genes are TRBV5-4 and TRBJ2-5; 8 bases match TRBD2. Germline trimming cut 4 bases from V and 4 bases from J; bases unmatched to any gene: 15. The CDR3 spans 17 residues. The germline V gene has CDR1 SGHNT and CDR2 YYREEE (reference sequence). The CDR3 protein is CASSQGPARGGRETQYF. Written as DNA, the CDR3 is TGTGCCAGCAGCCAAGGGCCCGCTCGGGGGGGGAGAGAGACCCAGTACTTC.

The V and J genes are TRBV7-2 and TRBJ2-7; tentatively, D is TRBD2 (7 bases). CDR3 length equals 15 residues. V lost 0 bases to trimming and J lost 2 bases, with 11 bases between them. CDR1 and CDR2 from the germline V gene are SGHTA and FQGNSA. CDR3: CASSLAVGGAYEQYF. As DNA, the CDR3 is TGTGCCAGCAGCTTAGCTGTAGGGGGGGCCTACGAGCAGTACTTC.

The chain has TRBV3-1 (or the pseudogene TRBV3-2) and TRBJ2-7; D is unclear. Germline values: CDR1 LGHDT, CDR2 YNNKEL (reference sequence). Trimming stripped 1 base from V and 2 bases from J, with 12 bases between. The CDR3 loop spans 15 amino acids. The DNA for the CDR3 is TGTGCCAGCAGCCAAGGGGTACAGTCTACCTACGAGCAGTACTTC. The encoded protein is CASSQGVQSTYEQYF.

This chain connects TRBV15 to TRBJ1-1; a possible D gene is TRBD1 (6 bases). The V gene lost 2 bases and the J gene lost 4 bases, with 14 bases spanning the gap. CDR3 length equals 15 residues. Germline-derived CDR1 and CDR2 are LNHNV and YYDKDF (reference sequence). This CDR3 reads CATSRHVQGSTEAFF. The CDR3 coding sequence is TGTGCCACCAGCAGACACGTACAGGGTTCCACTGAAGCTTTCTTT.

The CDR3 is CATSAGGPYEQYF. For the CDR3, the DNA is TGTGCCACCAGTGCGGGGGGTCCCTACGAGCAGTACTTC. The chain couples TRBV24-1 to TRBJ2-7; TRBD2 aligns across 7 bases. Per the germline V gene, CDR1 is KGHDR and CDR2 is SFDVKD. CDR3 length equals 13 residues. J lost 2 bases, V lost 5 bases, and 2 bases had no gene match.

The chain has TRBV4-1 and TRBJ2-1; 9 bases fit TRBD2. The CDR3 runs 16 residues. Germline lookup yields CDR1 MGHRA and CDR2 YSYEKL. J gave up 8 bases and V 7 bases, and 15 bases lay outside the gene matches. CDR3 DNA: TGCGCCAGCACCGCTAGCGGGGCCCCCTCCACGGATGAGCAGTTCTTC. Translating it yields CASTASGAPSTDEQFF.

The V gene is TRBV19, the J gene TRBJ2-2; 7 nucleotides agree with TRBD1. The V gene's germline CDR1 is LNHDA and CDR2 SQIVND (reference sequence). J was trimmed by 3 bases and V by 4 bases; bases with no gene match: 8. CDR3 length equals 16 residues. The DNA of the CDR3 is TGTGCCAGTAGTACCCCCGGGACAGCTTACACCGGGGAGCTGTTTTTT. Translation: CASSTPGTAYTGELFF.

J is TRBJ1-5 and V is TRBV15; weak D call: TRBD1 (5 bases). This CDR3 has 15 amino acids. Trimming removed 8 bases from V and 5 bases from J, with 19 bases in between. CDR1 LNHNV and CDR2 YYDKDF come from the germline V gene (reference sequence). The CDR3 coding sequence is TGTGCCACCGCAAGAGATGGTCTAGGGGATCAGCCCCAGCATTTT. Translation gives CATARDGLGDQPQHF.

The rearrangement links TRBV15 to TRBJ2-1; possibly TRBD1 for D (6 bases). Germline loops: CDR1 LNHNV, CDR2 YYDKDF (reference sequence). V was trimmed by 3 bases and J by 5 bases, leaving 20 bases between them. The length of the CDR3 is 17 residues. DNA of the CDR3: TGTGCCACCAGCAGTGGTCGGATGGGGGCCCGGAACAATGAGCAGTTCTTC. Translation: CATSSGRMGARNNEQFF.

V gene TRBV5-8 combines with J gene TRBJ2-7; D is uncertain. Germline V gene data show CDR1 as SGHTS and CDR2 as YDEGEE. V dropped 5 bases and J dropped 10 bases, with 10 bases sitting between them. The CDR3 loop spans 10 amino acids. Here the CDR3 DNA reads TGTGCCAGCAGTCGACTTGTACAGTACTTC. Amino acids: CASSRLVQYF.

The V gene is TRBV29-1, the J gene TRBJ2-3; D is undetermined. The CDR3 is 12 residues long. Between the trimmed V and J ends, which lost 1 base and 6 bases, there was a span of 8 bases. Germline V gives CDR1 SQVTM, CDR2 ANQGSEA. This CDR3 reads CSVEVGWDTQYF. The CDR3 region has the DNA TGCAGCGTTGAAGTTGGCTGGGATACGCAGTATTTT.

A remark on this clone: At the DNA level, this CDR3 is encoded by other sequences in the same sample as well. The gene calls are TRBV5-1 and TRBJ1-1, with a possible D match to TRBD1 (5 bases). V was trimmed by 2 bases and J by 0 bases, leaving 11 bases between them. This CDR3 region has 15 residues. The germline V gene encodes CDR1 SGHRS and CDR2 YFSETQ. The CDR3 nucleotides read TGCGCCAGCAGCTTAGGGACGGGAGTGAACACTGAAGCTTTCTTT. As protein: CASSLGTGVNTEAFF. Together with reference TRBV5-1 and TRBJ1-1, the CDR3 gives the full variable domain: KAGVTQTPRYLIKTRGQQVTLSCSPISGHRSVSWYQQTPGQGLQFLFEYFSETQRNKGNFPGRFSGRQFSNSRSEMNVSTLELGDSALYLCASSLGTGVNTEAFFGQGTRLTVV.

This chain links TRBV21-1 with TRBJ2-1; TRBD1 is the table's D call and was not checked against the DNA. TRBV21-1 is shown as a pseudogene. The CDR3 has 13 amino acids. For the CDR3, the DNA is TGTGCCAGCAGCGGCAACAGGTGCGTGGAGCAGTTCTTC. Its protein product is CASSGNRCVEQFF.

This chain links TRBV19 with TRBJ1-1, with 8 bases matching TRBD1. In germline, CDR1 is LNHDA, CDR2 SQIVND (reference sequence). V lost 4 bases, J lost 9 bases, and 7 bases stayed unmatched. CDR3 length: 13 residues. The CDR3 bases are TGTGCCAGTAGTACTGGACAGGGAGGTCAAGCTTTCTTT. It codes for CASSTGQGGQAFF. Together with reference TRBV19 and TRBJ1-1, the CDR3 gives the full variable domain: DGGITQSPKYLFRKEGQNVTLSCEQNLNHDAMYWYRQDPGQGLRLIYYSQIVNDFQKGDIAEGYSVSREKKESFPLTVTSAQKNPTAFYLCASSTGQGGQAFFGQGTRLTVV.

This sequence joins TRBV7-9 and TRBJ2-1, with 7 bases aligning to TRBD1. This CDR3 has 15 residues. Trimming at V came to 3 bases and at J to 4 bases, leaving 6 bases not matched to a gene. Looked up from germline, CDR1 is SEHNR and CDR2 is FQNEAQ (reference sequence). The CDR3 DNA is TGTGCCAGCAGCTTTGACGGGACAGCTTACAATGAGCAGTTCTTC. Its protein is CASSFDGTAYNEQFF.

The rearrangement joins TRBV18 to TRBJ2-5, with 8 bases identical to TRBD2. This CDR3 spans 14 amino acids. Looked up from germline, CDR1 is KGHSH and CDR2 is LQKENI. J lost 3 bases, V lost 0 bases, and 0 bases had no gene match. The CDR3 DNA reads TGTGCCAGCTCACCACCTAGCGGGGAAGAGACCCAGTACTTC. Its protein is CASSPPSGEETQYF.

The V call is TRBV10-3, the J call TRBJ2-2; D might be TRBD2 (6 bases). There are 16 residues in the CDR3. V was cut by 7 bases and J by 1 base, with 16 bases left in between. Germline V gene sequence: CDR1 ENHRY, CDR2 SYGVKD. This CDR3 is CAITTPGLLNTGELFF. The CDR3 DNA sequence: TGTGCCATCACTACTCCGGGACTCCTGAACACCGGGGAGCTGTTTTTT.

V gene TRBV3-1 (or the pseudogene TRBV3-2) combines with J gene TRBJ1-4, with D maybe TRBD1 (6 bases). The CDR3 contains 15 residues. V was shortened by 3 bases and J by 5 bases, with 13 bases between the two germline ends. Germline V gene lookup returns CDR1 LGHDT and CDR2 YNNKEL (reference sequence). This chain's CDR3 is CASSQRGFANEKLFF. For the CDR3, the DNA is TGTGCCAGCAGCCAGAGGGGGTTTGCGAATGAAAAACTGTTTTTT.